This T cell receptor (beta chain) was sequenced for a study of CD8+ T cells in alopecia areata. Whole-study context: Roughly 6-10-week-old female C3H/HeJ mice were grafted with skin from spontaneously alopecic roughly 6-12-month-old C3H/HeJ graft donors.

The study's findings and limits: Normal scalp showed lower clonality than lesional scalp, especially alopecia totalis/universalis.

Remarks on this clone: Antigen unknown. Gene names and germline match the mouse. The read comes to an end 4 residues before the CDR3 does, leaving the germline J gene to fill in the end. The same CDR3 can be traced to other DNA sequences in this sample.

It was with CD4, CD8alpha, NKG2D, NKG2ACE and other markers that pooled cutaneous lymph node cells were sorted. From germline, CDR1 is SGHDT and CDR2 FRDEAV. The CDR3 consists of 13 residues. Extracted from the samples, RNA was reverse transcribed into cDNA to serve as the sequencing template. Produced via immunoSEQ multiplex PCR; TCRdb's table is partial and in-frame only. The sample has approximately 280,000 clones, none seen only once. This chain joins TRBV14 and TRBJ2-5; a weak D match, TRBD2 (6 bases). This TCR derives from a C3H/HeJ mouse with alopecia areata. Strain haplotype (MHC): H2-k. Material for sequencing was CD4+ T cells sorted from a lymph node. Partial CDR3 DNA: TGTGCCAGCAGTTTGGGGGGTAGAGAC. It translates to CASSLGGRD. The full CDR3 protein is CASSLGGRDTQYF. The full variable domain, completed using reference TRBV14 and TRBJ2-5, is EAGVTQSPRYAVLQEGQAVSFWCDPISGHDTLYWYQQPRDQGPQLLVYFRDEAVIDNSQLPSDRFSAVRPKGTNSTLKIQSAKQGDTATYLCASSLGGRDTQYFGPGTRLLVL.